A single sample is the source of the 32 T cell receptor beta chains below, sequenced in a study of blood T cell repertoires in COVID-19. Assay used: immunoSEQ multiplex PCR; TCRdb lists only in-frame clones, some missing. The table records around 200,000 clones, over 70% of them present only once. Sequenced sample: peripheral blood. These receptors were obtained from a woman aged 40 to 50 with COVID-19, enrolled during active disease.

The rearrangement links TRBV9 to TRBJ1-2; the D is unclear. The germline V gene has CDR1 SGDLS and CDR2 YYNGEE. The CDR3 runs 12 residues. Trimming removed 9 bases from V and 8 bases from J, with 17 bases in between. CDR3 amino acids: CATFSGRGGYTF. In nucleotides, the CDR3 is TGTGCCACCTTTTCTGGACGGGGAGGCTACACCTTC.

This chain connects TRBV6-5 to TRBJ2-7, with 7 bases aligning to TRBD2. CDR3 length: 15 residues. Germline V gives CDR1 MNHEY, CDR2 SVGAGI. Trimming took 0 bases from V and 5 from J; bases not matched to a gene: 7. CDR3: CASSYSKAGSDEQYF. DNA for the CDR3: TGTGCCAGCAGTTACTCGAAAGCGGGGTCGGACGAGCAGTACTTC.

The chain has TRBV24-1 and TRBJ2-1; a possible D gene is TRBD2 (6 bases). Germline loops: CDR1 KGHDR, CDR2 SFDVKD. The CDR3 is 11 residues long. V lost 7 bases and J lost 7, with 7 bases in between. DNA of the CDR3: TGTGCCACCAGGGAGGGTAATGAGCAGTTCTTC. Translated, it gives CATREGNEQFF.

Concerning this clone itself: Other DNA variants within this sample encode the same CDR3. The chain employs TRBV3-1 (or the pseudogene TRBV3-2) and TRBJ2-7; D call uncertain. The V gene lost 1 base and the J gene lost 3 bases, with 7 bases spanning the gap. The CDR3 has 13 residues. The germline V gene has CDR1 LGHDT and CDR2 YNNKEL (reference sequence). Written as DNA, the CDR3 is TGTGCCAGCAGCCAAGGAGCTAGCTACGAGCAGTACTTC. This codes for CASSQGASYEQYF.

The chain recombines TRBV3-1 (or the pseudogene TRBV3-2) with TRBJ1-5; D remains ambiguous. Trimming left V 0 bases short and J 6 bases short, with 3 bases between. In germline, CDR1 is LGHDT, CDR2 YNNKEL (reference sequence). There are 12 residues in the CDR3. For the CDR3, the DNA is TGTGCCAGCAGCCAAGACAGTCAGCCCCAGCATTTT. Encoded protein: CASSQDSQPQHF.

The chain uses TRBV29-1 and TRBJ2-6, with a tentative D call TRBD2 (6 bases). Germline values: CDR1 SQVTM, CDR2 ANQGSEA. Deletions cut 8 bases from V and 4 bases from J, with 15 bases between. The CDR3 contains 14 residues. The CDR3 spells CSTSTAGGANVLTF. The CDR3 DNA sequence: TGCAGCACGAGTACCGCGGGAGGGGCCAACGTCCTGACTTTC.

This chain uses TRBV19 with TRBJ1-4; 9 bases match TRBD1. Germline V gives CDR1 LNHDA, CDR2 SQIVND (reference sequence). Trimming removed 6 bases from V and 7 bases from J; junction bases left unmatched: 9. The CDR3 contains 15 residues. The CDR3 reads CASSDRDRESEKLFF. For the CDR3, the DNA is TGTGCCAGTAGCGACCGGGACAGGGAGAGTGAAAAACTGTTTTTT.

CDR3 in amino acids: CASSVDVGGKGEQYF. The CDR3, as DNA: TGTGCCAGCAGCGTAGATGTGGGAGGGAAGGGCGAGCAGTACTTC. The chain is built from TRBV9 and TRBJ2-7; 7 positions match TRBD2. This CDR3 has 15 amino acids. Germline CDR1 reads SGDLS; CDR2 reads YYNGEE. The V and J ends lost 0 bases and 6 bases, in that order; junction bases with no gene match: 9.

The rearrangement joins TRBV6-2 or TRBV6-3 to TRBJ1-4; D possibly corresponds to TRBD1 (6 bases). The CDR3 totals 15 residues. Trimming pared 5 bases from V and 8 bases from J, leaving 18 bases between. Looked up from germline, CDR1 is MNHEY and CDR2 is SVGEGT. For the CDR3, the DNA is TGTGCCAGCAGTCACCGACAGGCCTGGGAGGAAAAACTGTTTTTT. The encoded protein is CASSHRQAWEEKLFF.

The chain recombines TRBV7-7 with TRBJ2-3, with D possibly matching TRBD1 (5 bases). The length of the CDR3 is 15 residues. Germline-derived CDR1 and CDR2 are SSHAT and FNYEAQ (reference sequence). V was trimmed by 1 base and J by 1 base, leaving 9 bases between them. The CDR3 DNA is TGTGCCAGCAGCTTAGAGGGGCCGGGCACAGATACGCAGTATTTT. Protein sequence: CASSLEGPGTDTQYF.

This clone was seen only once. This chain links TRBV9 with TRBJ1-1, with D possibly being TRBD1 (6 bases). The length of the CDR3 is 16 residues. From germline, CDR1 is SGDLS and CDR2 YYNGEE. Trimming pared 3 bases from V and 1 base from J, leaving 16 bases between. The DNA of the CDR3 is TGTGCCAGCAGCGCAACCACACAGGGAAGGAACACTGAAGCTTTCTTT. It yields the protein CASSATTQGRNTEAFF.

In its sample, this clone was seen a few times. The rearrangement links TRBV7-6 to TRBJ2-1; TRBD2 matches 8 bases. In germline, CDR1 is SGHVS, CDR2 FNYEAQ. J lost 4 bases, V lost 2 bases, and 4 bases had no gene match. The CDR3 extends over 15 amino acids. The CDR3 protein is CASSLTGGSYNEQFF. In DNA form, the CDR3 reads TGTGCCAGCAGCTTAACGGGGGGGTCTTACAATGAGCAGTTCTTC. Full variable domain (outside the CDR3, taken from reference TRBV7-6 and TRBJ2-1): GAGVSQSPRYKVTKRGQDVALRCDPISGHVSLYWYRQALGQGPEFLTYFNYEAQQDKSGLPNDRFSAERPEGSISTLTIQRTEQRDSAMYRCASSLTGGSYNEQFFGPGTRLTVL.

The chain has TRBV5-4 and TRBJ1-1; TRBD1 matches at 7 bases. Germline V gene data show CDR1 as SGHNT and CDR2 as YYREEE (reference sequence). This CDR3 has 14 amino acids. With 4 bases clipped from V and 0 bases from J, the junction kept 3 bases outside the gene matches. As DNA, the CDR3 is TGTGCCAGCAGCCCAGGGGGAATGAACACTGAAGCTTTCTTT. This encodes CASSPGGMNTEAFF.

The rearrangement links TRBV6-6 to TRBJ1-2; 7 bases are a match to TRBD1. CDR1 MNHNY and CDR2 SVGAGI come from the germline V gene (reference sequence). The CDR3 is made up of 13 amino acids. The V and J ends lost 5 bases and 6 bases, in that order; junction bases with no gene match: 6. CDR3 in DNA: TGTGCCAGCAGTCCTGACAGGGCGGATGGCTACACCTTC. Protein product: CASSPDRADGYTF.

The J gene is TRBJ1-1, the V gene TRBV18; maybe TRBD1 (6 bases). CDR1 is KGHSH, CDR2 LQKENI, per germline. The CDR3 has 16 amino acids. V was cut by 2 bases and J by 5 bases, with 18 bases left in between. The CDR3 sequence is CASSPELTLRGTEAFF. As DNA, the CDR3 is TGTGCCAGCTCACCAGAACTGACCCTCAGGGGAACTGAAGCTTTCTTT.

This rearrangement joins TRBV11-2 to TRBJ2-5, with 10 bases identical to TRBD1. Germline V lookup: CDR1 SGHAT, CDR2 FQNNGV. V was pared by 5 bases and J by 4 bases, with 10 bases of the junction left unmatched. CDR3 length: 16 residues. CDR3 sequence (DNA): TGTGCCAGCAGCCCAGCCAGGCGGGACAGGGGAGAGACCCAGTACTTC. Encoded protein: CASSPARRDRGETQYF. Supplemented by reference TRBV11-2 and TRBJ2-5, the full variable domain reads EAGVAQSPRYKIIEKRQSVAFWCNPISGHATLYWYQQILGQGPKLLIQFQNNGVVDDSQLPKDRFSAERLKGVDSTLKIQPAKLEDSAVYLCASSPARRDRGETQYFGPGTRLLVL.

This rearrangement joins TRBV7-3 to TRBJ2-1; 13 positions match TRBD2. The germline V gene encodes CDR1 SGHTA and CDR2 FQGTGA. CDR3 size: 16 residues. Germline trimming cut 5 bases from V and 5 bases from J; bases unmatched to any gene: 6. CDR3 nucleotides: TGTGCCAGCAGCCGCGGGGGGACTAGCGGGGACAATGAGCAGTTCTTC. It yields the protein CASSRGGTSGDNEQFF.

This sequence joins TRBV6-5 and TRBJ1-4; 7 nucleotides line up with TRBD1. V lost 8 bases, J lost 5 bases, and 8 bases stayed unmatched. Germline V gives CDR1 MNHEY, CDR2 SVGAGI. This CDR3 is built from 14 residues. DNA for the CDR3: TGTGCCAGCGTACCCGACAGGGTCAATGAAAAACTGTTTTTT. Its translation is CASVPDRVNEKLFF.

V usage is TRBV5-1 and J usage is TRBJ2-3, with 7 bases identical to TRBD1. The CDR3 extends over 15 amino acids. Germline V lookup: CDR1 SGHRS, CDR2 YFSETQ. With V trimmed by 5 bases and J by 0 bases, 6 bases remained unmatched. The CDR3 sequence is CASSDREASTDTQYF. CDR3 DNA: TGCGCCAGCAGTGACAGGGAAGCTAGCACAGATACGCAGTATTTT.

The CDR3 DNA sequence: TGTGCCAGCAGGGAGGGACCGATGAATTCACCCCTCCACTTT. This translates into CASREGPMNSPLHF. This chain connects TRBV28 to TRBJ1-6; possible D gene TRBD1, 5 bases. Germline V lookup: CDR1 MDHEN, CDR2 SYDVKM. This CDR3 spans 14 amino acids. The V end was cut by 6 bases, the J end by 7 bases, with 13 bases between.

Here the CDR3 DNA reads TGCGCCAGCAGTTGGACAGTGGGTAACACCGGGGAGCTGTTTTTT. It codes for CASSWTVGNTGELFF. The chain joins TRBV5-1 to TRBJ2-2, with a weak D call TRBD1 (6 bases). The V gene's germline CDR1 is SGHRS and CDR2 YFSETQ. The CDR3 length is 15 residues. V was shortened by 5 bases and J by 2 bases, with 13 bases between the two germline ends.

The chain couples TRBV20-1 to TRBJ2-7, with 10 bases lining up with TRBD1. This CDR3 is 15 amino acids long. V dropped 3 bases and J dropped 1; count of bases not matched to a gene: 6. Germline-derived CDR1 and CDR2 are DFQATT and SNEGSKA (reference sequence). Here the CDR3 DNA reads TGCAGTGCTAGTTGGGGGACAGGGGTTTCCTACGAGCAGTACTTC. Its protein is CSASWGTGVSYEQYF.

Only a few counts were recorded for this clone. The rearrangement joins TRBV5-1 to TRBJ1-1, with D unclear. Trimming took 0 bases from V and 14 from J, leaving 11 bases between them. Germline V lookup: CDR1 SGHRS, CDR2 YFSETQ. The length of the CDR3 is 11 residues. The CDR3 here is CASSLGLAPFF. The DNA for the CDR3 is TGCGCCAGCAGCTTGGGACTTGCTCCCTTCTTT.

This clone was seen a handful of times. The chain employs TRBV4-1 and TRBJ2-7; perhaps TRBD1 as D (6 bases). The CDR3 length is 16 residues. V was trimmed by 1 base and J by 1 base, leaving 14 bases between them. Looked up from germline, CDR1 is MGHRA and CDR2 is YSYEKL. Here the CDR3 reads CASSQVGSGQSYEQYF. The DNA of the CDR3 is TGCGCCAGCAGCCAAGTTGGGAGTGGACAGTCCTACGAGCAGTACTTC.

A note on this clone: The same CDR3 is also encoded by other DNA sequences in this sample. V usage is TRBV6-1 and J usage is TRBJ1-5, with D tentatively TRBD1 (6 bases). The CDR3 totals 15 residues. The germline V and J ends were trimmed by 0 bases and 6 bases, with 12 bases remaining between them. Germline assignment: CDR1 MNHNS and CDR2 SASEGT. The CDR3 DNA sequence: TGTGCCAGCAGTGAAGCCCGGGGACAAGGTCAGCCCCAGCATTTT. Protein product: CASSEARGQGQPQHF.

This clone was picked up many times. The rearrangement links TRBV11-2 to TRBJ1-2; perhaps TRBD1 as D (5 bases). The CDR3 extends over 15 amino acids. Deletions cut 2 bases from V and 2 bases from J, with 12 bases between. The germline CDR1 and CDR2 sequences are SGHAT and FQNNGV. The CDR3 here is CASSLTPGWNYGYTF. As DNA, the CDR3 is TGTGCCAGCAGCTTAACCCCAGGGTGGAACTATGGCTACACCTTC. The full variable domain, with the rest looked up from reference TRBV11-2 and TRBJ1-2, is EAGVAQSPRYKIIEKRQSVAFWCNPISGHATLYWYQQILGQGPKLLIQFQNNGVVDDSQLPKDRFSAERLKGVDSTLKIQPAKLEDSAVYLCASSLTPGWNYGYTFGSGTRLTVV.

As concerns this clone: This may arise from a read error, as a much more abundant clone is one base away. The chain couples TRBV19 to TRBJ2-2; TRBD1 matches at 11 bases. CDR1 is LNHDA, CDR2 SQIVND, per germline (reference sequence). Trimming at V came to 6 bases and at J to 3 bases, leaving 0 bases not matched to a gene. The CDR3 spans 14 residues. CDR3 coding DNA: TGTGCCAGTAGGGGACAGGGGGACACCGGGGAGCTGTTTTTT. It codes for CASRGQGDTGELFF. Combining the CDR3 with reference TRBV19 and TRBJ2-2 gives the whole variable domain DGGITQSPKYLFRKEGQNVTLSCEQNLNHDAMYWYRQDPGQGLRLIYYSQIVNDFQKGDIAEGYSVSREKKESFPLTVTSAQKNPTAFYLCASRGQGDTGELFFGEGSRLTVL.

The chain recombines TRBV29-1 with TRBJ2-5; 11 positions match TRBD2. The CDR3 has 17 residues. V was clipped by 5 bases and J by 4 bases; unmatched bases: 15. Germline CDR1 reads SQVTM; CDR2 reads ANQGSEA. The CDR3 reads CSVKFTRLAGMLETQYF. For the CDR3, the DNA is TGCAGCGTTAAATTCACGAGACTAGCGGGGATGTTAGAGACCCAGTACTTC.

The chain uses TRBV5-1 and TRBJ2-5, with 12 bases identical to TRBD2. Germline CDR1 reads SGHRS; CDR2 reads YFSETQ. The CDR3 has 17 amino acids. The V gene end was trimmed by 0 bases and the J gene end by 2 bases; junction bases not matched to a gene: 5. The CDR3 DNA sequence: TGCGCCAGCAGCTTGGCTAGCGGGAGGGCCCGGCAAGAGACCCAGTACTTC. It yields the protein CASSLASGRARQETQYF.

The chain links TRBV5-4 to TRBJ2-2; D is perhaps TRBD2 (6 bases). The CDR3 is made up of 14 amino acids. Germline V gene data show CDR1 as SGHNT and CDR2 as YYREEE (reference sequence). V was cut by 5 bases and J by 4 bases, with 12 bases left in between. The CDR3 loop reads CASRGGILTGELFF. CDR3 coding DNA: TGTGCCAGCAGAGGCGGGATCCTCACCGGGGAGCTGTTTTTT.

V gene TRBV5-1 combines with J gene TRBJ1-2; 10 nucleotides align to TRBD1. CDR1 is SGHRS, CDR2 YFSETQ, per germline. This CDR3 region has 15 residues. V was clipped by 4 bases and J by 2 bases; unmatched bases: 5. The CDR3 DNA reads as TGCGCCAGCAGCCCCCGGGACAGGGGCAACTATGGCTACACCTTC. Protein product: CASSPRDRGNYGYTF.

CDR3 nucleotide sequence: TGTGCCAGCAGCTTAGAGAGGAATCAGCCCCAGCATTTT. Amino acids: CASSLERNQPQHF. The chain joins TRBV7-8 to TRBJ1-5; D call uncertain. CDR3 length: 13 residues. Germline V lookup: CDR1 SGHVS, CDR2 FQNEAQ. The germline V and J ends were trimmed by 1 base and 4 bases, with 5 bases remaining between them.